This entry features one TCR beta chain sequence. In the source study's methods: Nucleated cell counts were estimated from reference gene primer amplification. TCRdb's copy holds only in-frame clones and misses some; the assay was immunoSEQ multiplex PCR. That table supplies the V and J calls and clone size; D and trimming were determined from the DNA. The sample includes around 86,000 clones, 65% to 85% of them seen just once. These data belong to a study of blood T cell repertoires in COVID-19. The wider study: From the United States, Italy and Spain came samples of acute and convalescent COVID-19.

V lost 6 bases to trimming and J lost 6 bases; unmatched junction nucleotides: 14. Germline loops: CDR1 SGHRS, CDR2 YFSETQ. The CDR3 has 16 residues. This TCR came from a woman older than 75 with acute or convalescent COVID-19. The V gene is TRBV5-1, the J gene TRBJ2-3; TRBD2 aligns across 9 bases. Sequenced: peripheral blood. CDR3 nucleotides: TGCGCCAGCACTCGTGCGTCCGGCGGGAGGGCGGATACGCAGTATTTT. Amino acid sequence: CASTRASGGRADTQYF.